This passage covers 5 T cell receptor beta chains from one sample sequenced in a study of circulating CD8 cells and anti-PD-1 response in melanoma. From live CD3+CD8+TCRalphabeta+ cells, four PD-1 and/or TIGIT subsets were sorted. Each library started from roughly 15 ng of total RNA using the QIAseq Immune Repertoire TCR panel. One entry per CDR3 protein, called by TCRdb with MiXCR from the reads. Here the sample spans approximately 310 distinct CDR3 sequences, about 10% being singletons. Material: CD8+ T cells from PBMCs, obtained at baseline or after one month of anti-PD-1 therapy (not recorded which). These TCRs come from a human donor with melanoma.

By its share, this clonotype is large. The chain joins TRBV20-1 to TRBJ2-7, with 9 bases identical to TRBD1. Germline CDR1 is DFQATT and CDR2 is SNEGSKA (reference sequence). This CDR3 contains 15 residues. V lost 2 bases to trimming and J lost 3 bases; unmatched junction nucleotides: 8. The CDR3 is CSARSDRQGDYEQYF. CDR3 sequence (DNA): TGCAGTGCTAGATCGGACCGACAGGGGGACTACGAGCAGTACTTC.

By sample share, this clonotype is medium-sized (0.01 to 0.1%). The CDR3 is CASSEALPGELGVNEKLFF. CDR3 in DNA: TGTGCCAGCAGTGAAGCGCTTCCGGGAGAACTAGGGGTGAATGAAAAACTGTTTTTT. The chain uses TRBV2 and TRBJ1-4; tentatively, D is TRBD1 (5 bases). Trimming removed 0 bases at V and 5 bases at J, with 22 bases between. Germline V gene sequence: CDR1 SNHLY, CDR2 FYNNEI. The CDR3 loop spans 19 amino acids.

By share, this clonotype ranks as medium-sized. The V gene is TRBV19, the J gene TRBJ2-1; D gene unclear. The CDR3 sequence is 12 residues long. Germline V gene data show CDR1 as LNHDA and CDR2 as SQIVND (reference sequence). V lost 4 bases and J 9 bases, leaving 10 bases between the germline ends. CDR3 in amino acids: CASSSTWAEQFF. Written as DNA, the CDR3 is TGTGCCAGTAGTAGTACGTGGGCTGAGCAGTTCTTC.

This clonotype is labeled as medium-sized. The chain combines TRBV20-1 with TRBJ2-7; 10 bases match TRBD2. CDR1 DFQATT and CDR2 SNEGSKA come from the germline V gene (reference sequence). The trim removed 2 bases at V and 3 bases at J, leaving 10 bases unmatched. CDR3 length: 16 amino acids. The CDR3 reads CSARPVTSGVGYEQYF. As DNA, the CDR3 is TGCAGTGCTAGACCAGTCACTAGCGGGGTGGGCTACGAGCAGTACTTC.

In its sample, this clonotype ranks as large. The rearrangement uses TRBV29-1 and TRBJ1-4; 7 bases line up with TRBD1. CDR1 is SQVTM, CDR2 ANQGSEA, per germline. The CDR3 runs to 13 residues. J was trimmed by 6 bases and V by 5 bases; bases with no gene match: 6. The CDR3 here is CSVRRGLDEKLFF. The CDR3 DNA reads as TGCAGCGTTCGAAGGGGGCTGGATGAAAAACTGTTTTTT.